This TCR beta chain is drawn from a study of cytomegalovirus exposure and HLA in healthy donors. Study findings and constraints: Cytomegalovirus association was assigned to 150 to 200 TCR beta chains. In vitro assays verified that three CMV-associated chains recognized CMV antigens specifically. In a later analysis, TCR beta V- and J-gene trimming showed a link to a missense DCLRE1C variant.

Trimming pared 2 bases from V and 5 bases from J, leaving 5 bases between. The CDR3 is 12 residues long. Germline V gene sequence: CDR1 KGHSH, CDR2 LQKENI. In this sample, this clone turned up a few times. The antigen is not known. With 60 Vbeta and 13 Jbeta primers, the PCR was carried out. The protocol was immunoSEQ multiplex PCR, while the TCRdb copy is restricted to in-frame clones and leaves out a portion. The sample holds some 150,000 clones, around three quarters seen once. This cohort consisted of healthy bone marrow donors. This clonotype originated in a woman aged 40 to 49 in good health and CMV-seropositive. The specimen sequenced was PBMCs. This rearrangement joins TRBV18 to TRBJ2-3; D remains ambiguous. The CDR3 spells CASSPSLDTQYF. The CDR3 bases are TGTGCCAGCTCACCAAGCTTAGATACGCAGTATTTT.